A selection of T cell receptor beta chains follows, all from one sample in a study of cytomegalovirus exposure and HLA in healthy donors. The repertoire was sequenced with immunoSEQ multiplex PCR; TCRdb's copy has only in-frame clones and lacks some. This sample carries tens of thousands of clones, with 3% to 4% going to the ten biggest clones. The sample taken for sequencing was PBMCs. Every receptor here comes from a female donor in good health and CMV-seropositive. Both conserved end residues are part of each CDR3.

>TRBJ2-7|TRBV18
CASSPTQRGSYEQYF
>TRBJ2-5|TRBV19
CASSPAVRWAVQETQYF
>TRBJ1-3|TRBV6-5
CASSYGGAPSGNTIYF
>TRBJ2-5|TRBV18
CASGLAGGQETQYF
>TRBJ1-1|TRBV7-9
CASSNYRGHTEAFF
>TRBJ1-1|TRBV6-5
CASSRGGGNTEAFF
>TRBJ2-7|TRBV18
CASSLRGLAGADYEQYF
>TRBJ2-6|TRBV18
CASSPRDTGSGANVLTF
>TRBJ2-7|TRBV2
CASSADSTSYEQYF
>TRBJ2-5|TRBV7-9
CASSFGTDQETQYF
>TRBJ2-7|TRBV28
CASTVHAGGDEQYF
>TRBJ2-7|TRBV4-1
CASSQDFPSSYEQYF
>TRBJ2-7|TRBV4-3
CASSQGTGLVYEQYF
>TRBJ2-7|TRBV9
CASSVGLAGGAYEQYF
>TRBJ1-5|TRBV28
CASSLLQNNQPQHF
>TRBJ1-3|TRBV9
CASSAGGSGNTIYF
>TRBJ2-2|TRBV16
CASTQGGMGNTGELFF
>TRBJ2-4|TRBV2
CASSDPGGPKREVQYF
>TRBJ2-1|TRBV18
CASSVAGSGDEQFF
>TRBJ2-5|TRBV2
CASSVLLVPETQYF
>TRBJ2-7|TRBV4-3
CASSQEVSWLAGGKAYEQYF
>TRBJ1-2|TRBV15
CATSHINGTGNGF
>TRBJ1-2|TRBV6-5
CASSYGQGAYGYTF
>TRBJ1-1|TRBV6-5
CASSYSRLRNTEAFF
>TRBJ1-1|TRBV5-1
CASSLEGAGEAFF
>TRBJ2-3|TRBV2
CASIPYGPSGSYTQYF
>TRBJ2-7|TRBV19
CASSNRGSYEQYF
>TRBJ2-7|TRBV25-1
CASSVTRGRVANEQYF
>TRBJ2-3|TRBV27
CASKSQDTQYF
>TRBJ2-1|TRBV11-2
CASSSRLAASYNEQFF
>TRBJ2-7|TRBV13
CASSSRLDYEQYF
>TRBJ2-5|TRBV2
CASSETRQETQYF
>TRBJ1-6|TRBV18
CASSPSDRDGSPLHF
>TRBJ2-1|TRBV9
CASSGGLAGSKFF
>TRBJ2-5|TRBV9
CASSPTDRGRETQYF